The rows below give T cell receptor beta chains drawn from one sample of a study of T cell changes during pregnancy in multiple sclerosis. TCRdb's copy holds only in-frame clones and misses some; the assay was immunoSEQ multiplex PCR. The sample includes about 40,000 clones, under 90% of them seen just once. Sequencing was performed on peripheral blood, taken in the second trimester of pregnancy. The origin of the receptors is a female donor in good health, enrolled as a control in a pregnancy study. Both conserved end residues are part of each CDR3. A D gene is named only where the DNA matches it firmly.

j_gene: TRBJ2-3
v_gene: TRBV6-4
d_gene: TRBD1
CDR3aa: CASGTGEPTDTQYF
CDR3nt: TGTGCCAGCGGGACAGGAGAACCAACAGATACGCAGTATTTT

j_gene: TRBJ2-5
v_gene: TRBV30
d_gene: TRBD1
CDR3aa: CAWSGTGLVETQYF
CDR3nt: TGTGCCTGGTCCGGGACAGGGTTAGTCGAGACCCAGTACTTC

j_gene: TRBJ2-1
v_gene: TRBV6-1
d_gene: TRBD2
CDR3aa: CASRGPGLVSHEQFF
CDR3nt: TGTGCCAGCAGGGGGCCGGGACTAGTTTCTCATGAGCAGTTCTTC

j_gene: TRBJ1-1
v_gene: TRBV7-9
d_gene: -
CDR3aa: CASSSTGRNTEAFF
CDR3nt: TGTGCCAGCAGCTCTACAGGAAGGAACACTGAAGCTTTCTTT

j_gene: TRBJ1-5
v_gene: TRBV7-9
d_gene: TRBD1
CDR3aa: CASSLHRDSHNQPQHF
CDR3nt: TGTGCCAGCAGCCTACACAGGGACAGCCACAATCAGCCCCAGCATTTT

j_gene: TRBJ2-1
v_gene: TRBV5-1
d_gene: TRBD1
CDR3aa: CASSTTGVHEQFF
CDR3nt: TGCGCCAGCAGCACCACAGGGGTCCATGAGCAGTTCTTC

j_gene: TRBJ1-2
v_gene: TRBV2
d_gene: -
CDR3aa: CASSDGGADYGYTF
CDR3nt: TGTGCCAGCAGTGACGGGGGGGCGGACTATGGCTACACCTTC

j_gene: TRBJ2-7
v_gene: TRBV6-5
d_gene: -
CDR3aa: CASSSGSLSYEQYF
CDR3nt: TGTGCCAGCAGCTCAGGGTCGCTCTCCTACGAGCAGTACTTC

j_gene: TRBJ2-7
v_gene: TRBV7-2
d_gene: -
CDR3aa: CASSPGQLRTYEQYF
CDR3nt: TGTGCCAGCAGCCCGGGACAACTGAGGACCTACGAGCAGTACTTC

j_gene: TRBJ2-5
v_gene: TRBV10-3
d_gene: -
CDR3aa: CAISDPSGGKQETQYF
CDR3nt: TGTGCCATCAGTGACCCCTCCGGGGGTAAACAAGAGACCCAGTACTTC

j_gene: TRBJ1-5
v_gene: TRBV18
d_gene: -
CDR3aa: CASSPPGQRVRNQPQHF
CDR3nt: TGTGCCAGCTCACCACCGGGGCAAAGGGTCCGCAATCAGCCCCAGCATTTT

j_gene: TRBJ1-3
v_gene: TRBV28
d_gene: TRBD1
CDR3aa: CASSSTGRNTIYF
CDR3nt: TGTGCCAGCAGCTCGACAGGGCGGAACACCATATATTTT

j_gene: TRBJ1-2
v_gene: TRBV5-4
d_gene: -
CDR3aa: CASSSGGALGYTF
CDR3nt: TGTGCCAGCAGCTCGGGGGGGGCGCTTGGCTACACCTTC

j_gene: TRBJ1-4
v_gene: TRBV18
d_gene: TRBD1
CDR3aa: CASSPRQGGEKLFF
CDR3nt: TGTGCCAGCTCCCCGAGACAGGGAGGTGAAAAACTGTTTTTT

j_gene: TRBJ2-1
v_gene: TRBV6-1
d_gene: -
CDR3aa: CASSEAGTPSEQFF
CDR3nt: TGTGCCAGCAGTGAAGCAGGGACACCAAGTGAGCAGTTCTTC

j_gene: TRBJ2-7
v_gene: TRBV30
d_gene: TRBD2
CDR3aa: CAWSVGAGGPVEQYF
CDR3nt: TGTGCCTGGAGTGTGGGAGCGGGAGGACCAGTAGAGCAGTACTTC

j_gene: TRBJ2-1
v_gene: TRBV7-8
d_gene: TRBD2
CDR3aa: CASSPLLGTSRNEQFF
CDR3nt: TGTGCCAGCAGCCCATTACTCGGGACTAGCAGGAATGAGCAGTTCTTC

j_gene: TRBJ2-1
v_gene: TRBV6-5
d_gene: TRBD2
CDR3aa: CASARLAGVDNEQFF
CDR3nt: TGTGCCAGCGCCAGGTTAGCGGGAGTAGATAATGAGCAGTTCTTC

j_gene: TRBJ1-6
v_gene: TRBV9
d_gene: -
CDR3aa: CASSGGHAGDVNSPLHF
CDR3nt: TGTGCCAGCAGCGGAGGCCACGCAGGGGACGTTAATTCACCCCTCCACTTT

j_gene: TRBJ2-5
v_gene: TRBV19
d_gene: TRBD1
CDR3aa: CASSMGQGGETQYF
CDR3nt: TGTGCCAGTAGTATGGGACAGGGAGGAGAGACCCAGTACTTC